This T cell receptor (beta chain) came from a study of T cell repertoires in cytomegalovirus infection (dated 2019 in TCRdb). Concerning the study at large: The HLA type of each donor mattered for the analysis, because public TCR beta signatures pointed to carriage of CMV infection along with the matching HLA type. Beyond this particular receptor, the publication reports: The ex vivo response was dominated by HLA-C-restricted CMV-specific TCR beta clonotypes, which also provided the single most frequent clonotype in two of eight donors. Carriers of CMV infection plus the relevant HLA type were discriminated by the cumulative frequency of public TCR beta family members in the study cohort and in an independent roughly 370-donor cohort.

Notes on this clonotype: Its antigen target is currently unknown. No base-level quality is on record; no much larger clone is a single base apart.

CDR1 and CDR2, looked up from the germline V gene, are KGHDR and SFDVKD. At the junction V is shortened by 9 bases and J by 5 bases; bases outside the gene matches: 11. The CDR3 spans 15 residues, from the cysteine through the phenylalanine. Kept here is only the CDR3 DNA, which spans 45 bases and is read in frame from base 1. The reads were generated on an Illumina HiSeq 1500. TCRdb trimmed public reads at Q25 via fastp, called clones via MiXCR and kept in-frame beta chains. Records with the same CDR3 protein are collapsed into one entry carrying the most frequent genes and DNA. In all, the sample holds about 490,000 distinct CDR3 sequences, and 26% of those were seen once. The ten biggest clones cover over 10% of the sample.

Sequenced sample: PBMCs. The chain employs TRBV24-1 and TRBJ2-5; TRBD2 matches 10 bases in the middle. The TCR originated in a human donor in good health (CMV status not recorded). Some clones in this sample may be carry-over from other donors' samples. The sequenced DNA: TGTGCCACCGGATACCTAGCGGGAGAGGGGGAGACCCAGTACTTC. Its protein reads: CATGYLAGEGETQYF.